This T cell receptor beta chain derives from a study of OX40 agonist ivuxolimab in advanced cancers. Study in general: Six ivuxolimab dose levels, 0.01 to 10 mg/kg, were given intravenously every 2 weeks. The dose-escalation group included hepatocellular carcinoma, melanoma, renal cell carcinoma and head and neck cancer. The study reported partial responses in three patients: one hepatocellular carcinoma, two cutaneous melanoma.

Using immunoSEQ multiplex PCR, the repertoire was profiled, and TCRdb retains in-frame clones only, with some absent. This table holds some 94,000 clones, approximately 95% found once. Worth noting for this clone: Its antigen is unidentified.

Study-wide points: Partial responders treated at 0.1-3.0 mg/kg exhibited clonal expansion among the lowest measured.

CDR3 length: 17 amino acids. V dropped 4 bases and J dropped 2 bases, with 17 bases sitting between them. The V gene's germline CDR1 is MDHEN and CDR2 SYDVKM. Sequenced material: CD4+ or CD8+ T cells sorted from blood, taken in a trial of the OX40 agonist ivuxolimab. The chain couples TRBV28 to TRBJ2-2, with D hard to call. This TCR was recovered from an adult with an advanced solid tumor such as melanoma, head and neck, liver or kidney cancer. The chain's CDR3 is CASSYPTTIDNTGELFF. The CDR3 DNA follows: TGTGCCAGCAGTTACCCCACAACCATCGACAACACCGGGGAGCTGTTTTTT.